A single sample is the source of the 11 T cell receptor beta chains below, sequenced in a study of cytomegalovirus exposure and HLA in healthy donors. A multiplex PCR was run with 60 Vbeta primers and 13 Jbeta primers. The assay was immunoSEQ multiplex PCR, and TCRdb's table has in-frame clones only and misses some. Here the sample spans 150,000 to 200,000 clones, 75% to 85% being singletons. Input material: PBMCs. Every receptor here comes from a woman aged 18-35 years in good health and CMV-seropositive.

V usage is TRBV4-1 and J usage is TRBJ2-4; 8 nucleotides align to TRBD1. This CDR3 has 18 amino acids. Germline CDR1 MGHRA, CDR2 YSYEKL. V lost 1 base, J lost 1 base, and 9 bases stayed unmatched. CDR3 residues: CASSQGGAQGVAKNIQYF. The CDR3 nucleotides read TGCGCCAGCAGCCAAGGAGGGGCACAGGGGGTGGCCAAAAACATTCAGTACTTC.

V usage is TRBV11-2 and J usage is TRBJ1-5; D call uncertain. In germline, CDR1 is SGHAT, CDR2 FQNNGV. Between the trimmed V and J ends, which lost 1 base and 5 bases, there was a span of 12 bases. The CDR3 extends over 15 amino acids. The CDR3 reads CASSLGLGSHQPQHF. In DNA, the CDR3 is TGTGCCAGCAGCTTAGGGCTTGGGAGTCATCAGCCCCAGCATTTT.

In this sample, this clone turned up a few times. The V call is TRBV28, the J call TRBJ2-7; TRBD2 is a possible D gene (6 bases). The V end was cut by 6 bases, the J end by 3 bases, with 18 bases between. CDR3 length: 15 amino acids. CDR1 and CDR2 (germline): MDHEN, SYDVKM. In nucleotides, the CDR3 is TGTGCCAGCAGCCAACTCGGGACTGCCATCTACGAGCAGTACTTC. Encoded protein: CASSQLGTAIYEQYF.

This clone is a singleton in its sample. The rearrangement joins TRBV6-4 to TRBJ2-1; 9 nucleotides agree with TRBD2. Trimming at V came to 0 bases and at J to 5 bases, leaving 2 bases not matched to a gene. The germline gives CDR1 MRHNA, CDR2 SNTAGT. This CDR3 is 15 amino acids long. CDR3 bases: TGTGCCAGCAGTGACTCTCTAGCGGGGAACAATGAGCAGTTCTTC. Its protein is CASSDSLAGNNEQFF.

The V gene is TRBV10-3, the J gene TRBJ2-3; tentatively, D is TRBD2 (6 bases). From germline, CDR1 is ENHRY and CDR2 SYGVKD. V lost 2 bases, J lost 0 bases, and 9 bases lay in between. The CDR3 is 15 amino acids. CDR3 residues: CAISEPGLSTDTQYF. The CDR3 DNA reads TGTGCCATCAGTGAGCCGGGACTCAGCACAGATACGCAGTATTTT.

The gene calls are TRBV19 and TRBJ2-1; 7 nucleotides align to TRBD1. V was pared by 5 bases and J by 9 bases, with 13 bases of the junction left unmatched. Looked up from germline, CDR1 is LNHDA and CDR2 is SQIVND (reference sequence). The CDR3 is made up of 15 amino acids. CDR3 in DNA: TGTGCCAGTAGTCCCGAGGGGGCACGGCGCGGTGAGCAGTTCTTC. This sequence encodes CASSPEGARRGEQFF.

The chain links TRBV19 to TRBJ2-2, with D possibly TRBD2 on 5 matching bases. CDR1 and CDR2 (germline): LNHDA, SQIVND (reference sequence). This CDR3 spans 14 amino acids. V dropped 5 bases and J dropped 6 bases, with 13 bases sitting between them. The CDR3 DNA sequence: TGTGCCAGTAGTGATCGGGGTAACGCCGGGGAGCTGTTTTTT. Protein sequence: CASSDRGNAGELFF.

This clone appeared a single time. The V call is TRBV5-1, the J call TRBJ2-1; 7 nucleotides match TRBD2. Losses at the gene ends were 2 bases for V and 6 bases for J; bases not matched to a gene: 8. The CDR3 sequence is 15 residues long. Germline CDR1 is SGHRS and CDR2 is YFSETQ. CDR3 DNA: TGCGCCAGCAGCTTAACGGGGGGATTAATCAATGAGCAGTTCTTC. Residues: CASSLTGGLINEQFF.

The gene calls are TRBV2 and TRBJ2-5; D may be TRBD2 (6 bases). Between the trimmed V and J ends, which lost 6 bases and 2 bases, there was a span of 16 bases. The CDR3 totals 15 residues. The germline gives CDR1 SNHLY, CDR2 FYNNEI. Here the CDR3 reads CASRGDLALQETQYF. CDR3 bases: TGTGCCAGCAGGGGGGACCTAGCGCTTCAAGAGACCCAGTACTTC.

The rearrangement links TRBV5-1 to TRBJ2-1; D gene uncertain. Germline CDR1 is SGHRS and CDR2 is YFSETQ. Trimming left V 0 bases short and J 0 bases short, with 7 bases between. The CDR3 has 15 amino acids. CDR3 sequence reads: CASSLGAHSYNEQFF. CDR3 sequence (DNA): TGCGCCAGCAGCTTGGGGGCCCACTCCTACAATGAGCAGTTCTTC.

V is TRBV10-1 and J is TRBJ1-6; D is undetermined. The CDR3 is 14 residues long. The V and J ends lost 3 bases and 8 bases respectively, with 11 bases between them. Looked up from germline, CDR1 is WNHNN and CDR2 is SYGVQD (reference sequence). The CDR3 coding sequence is TGCGCCAGCAGTGAAACAAGGAGATATTCACCCCTCCACTTT. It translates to CASSETRRYSPLHF.